Each of the 2 T cell receptor beta chains below was sequenced from the same sample in a study of blood T cell repertoires in COVID-19 (dated by TCRdb to about 2020). Preparation of the library involved the immunoSEQ multiplex PCR assay. What TCRdb holds here is the immuneACCESS table cut down to in-frame rearrangements. Part of the clones is not present; checked against another copy, under half of the missing clones reflect an unresolved V gene, and the others are unexplained. The sample records about 110,000 clones, around 90% of which are singletons. The ten largest account for about 1% of the sample. The sample consisted of peripheral blood. Receptors originate from a human donor in a cohort sampled during active COVID-19.

The chain links TRBV29-1 to TRBJ2-3, with 10 bases lining up with TRBD2. Germline CDR1 is SQVTM and CDR2 is ANQGSEA. This CDR3 is built from 14 residues. V dropped 5 bases and J dropped 4; count of bases not matched to a gene: 6. CDR3 nucleotides: TGCAGCGTTAGCGGGGGGGCCCCCGCAGATACGCAGTATTTT. It is translated as CSVSGGAPADTQYF.

This chain joins TRBV27 and TRBJ1-2; 8 bases are a match to TRBD1. CDR1 is MNHEY, CDR2 SMNVEV, per germline (reference sequence). The CDR3 runs to 16 residues. Trimming removed 7 bases from V and 1 base from J; junction bases left unmatched: 11. This CDR3 reads CASKVGGDRINYGYTF. CDR3 nucleotides: TGTGCCAGCAAGGTAGGAGGGGACAGGATTAACTATGGCTACACCTTC.